This is a list of T cell receptor beta chains from one sample in a study of T cells in Graves' hyperthyroidism and ophthalmopathy. TCRdb reprocessed the multiplex PCR reads with MiXCR, giving one entry per CDR3 protein. The table shows approximately 610,000 distinct CDR3 sequences, with over 15% occurring only once. Input material: blood. These receptor sequences come from a woman between 18 and 29 years old with Graves' hyperthyroidism. Both conserved end residues are part of each CDR3. D genes are given only for firm matches. For some rows the clone size is stated as once, few or many, or as a class when expanded; others skip it.

d_gene	j_gene	v_gene	abundance	CDR3nt	CDR3aa
TRBD1	TRBJ1-4	TRBV6-1	NA	TGTGCCAGCAAAGACAGGGCCGGGGAAAAACTGTTTTTT	CASKDRAGEKLFF
TRBD2	TRBJ2-1	TRBV6-2/TRBV6-3	many	TGTGCCAGCAGTTACTCGCTAGCGGGGGTAAATGAGCAGTTCTTC	CASSYSLAGVNEQFF
NA	TRBJ2-2	TRBV28	many	TGTGCCAGCACCTTTGCGAACACCGGGGAGCTGTTTTTT	CASTFANTGELFF
NA	TRBJ2-5	TRBV18	NA	TGTGCCAGCTCACCGAATTATCACCAGGAGACCCAGTACTTC	CASSPNYHQETQYF
NA	TRBJ2-4	TRBV7-8	NA	TGTGCCAGCAGCCCTCGGCCCGATGGAGGAGAAAACATTCAGTACTTC	CASSPRPDGGENIQYF
TRBD1	TRBJ1-4	TRBV7-9	few	TGTGCCAGCAGCAGACCGGGACAGGGTAATGAAAAACTGTTTTTT	CASSRPGQGNEKLFF
TRBD1	TRBJ1-5	TRBV12-3/TRBV12-4	NA	TGTGCCAGCAGTTCCGGGACAGGGGGCGAGTATAGCAATCAGCCCCAGCATTTT	CASSSGTGGEYSNQPQHF
NA	TRBJ1-3	TRBV6-1	many	TGTGCCAGCAGTGAAGGTGGAAACACCATATATTTT	CASSEGGNTIYF
NA	TRBJ1-2	TRBV7-3	many	TGTGCCAGCAGCCAGGTCGGGGGGAAGAGGGCCTATGGCTACACCTTC	CASSQVGGKRAYGYTF
NA	TRBJ1-1	TRBV5-8	few	TGTGCCAGCAGCCAAATTGCGGGGGTCGGGGGCTTGAACACTGAAGCTTTCTTT	CASSQIAGVGGLNTEAFF
NA	TRBJ2-1	TRBV27	many	TGTGCCAGCAGTTTATCGACGGGGGCTGCATACAATGAGCAGTTCTTC	CASSLSTGAAYNEQFF
TRBD2	TRBJ2-1	TRBV28	many	TGTGCCAGCAGGACCCCTAGCGGGAGGGCCTACAATGAGCAGTTCTTC	CASRTPSGRAYNEQFF
TRBD2	TRBJ2-3	TRBV20-1	NA	TGCAGTGCCCTACTAGCGGGACGCACAGATACGCAGTATTTT	CSALLAGRTDTQYF
NA	TRBJ2-1	TRBV29-1	NA	TGCAGCGTTGAACTTCTGGAGATTTCCTACAATGAGCAGTTCTTC	CSVELLEISYNEQFF
TRBD1	TRBJ2-7	TRBV7-8	many	TGTGCCAGCCGACCCGGGACAGGGCCCCCCGAGCAGTACTTC	CASRPGTGPPEQYF
NA	TRBJ2-7	TRBV6-2/TRBV6-3	NA	TGTGCCAGCAGTTACTCGTTCGGGATCTCACCACCGGGCGAGCAGTACTTC	CASSYSFGISPPGEQYF
NA	TRBJ1-5	TRBV5-1	many	TGCGCCAGCAGCCCCACAGGGCATCAGCCCCAGCATTTT	CASSPTGHQPQHF